One sample yielded the 9 T cell receptor beta chains listed below, sequenced in a study of cytomegalovirus exposure and HLA in healthy donors. The PCR had 60 Vbeta and 13 Jbeta primers. Here immunoSEQ multiplex PCR was the method, and the copy in TCRdb shows in-frame clones only, minus some. The sample shows roughly 150,000 clones, around 79% of them seen only once. Material: PBMCs. Every receptor here comes from a man aged 35 to 55 in good health and CMV-seropositive.

This chain connects TRBV9 to TRBJ2-1, with 9 bases that match TRBD2. The CDR3 consists of 16 residues. The V gene end was trimmed by 3 bases and the J gene end by 6 bases; junction bases not matched to a gene: 10. Germline CDR1 SGDLS, CDR2 YYNGEE. CDR3 loop: CASSGRTSAQRNEQFF. The DNA for the CDR3 is TGTGCCAGCAGCGGACGGACTAGCGCCCAGCGCAATGAGCAGTTCTTC.

V usage is TRBV7-9 and J usage is TRBJ2-7; D is unclear. The ends were cut back, 5 bases at V and 5 bases at J, with 13 bases in the middle. The CDR3 spans 13 residues. Per germline, CDR1 SEHNR and CDR2 FQNEAQ (reference sequence). DNA for the CDR3: TGTGCCAGCAGCCCAGCCCTCAGGCACGAGCAGTACTTC. Amino acids: CASSPALRHEQYF.

The chain has TRBV6-6 and TRBJ2-1; 10 bases agree with TRBD2. Germline V gene sequence: CDR1 MNHNY, CDR2 SVGAGI (reference sequence). J lost 10 bases, V lost 0 bases, and 6 bases had no gene match. The CDR3 has 15 amino acids. The CDR3 nucleotides are TGTGCCAGCAGTTACTCGGCTAGCGGGAGTATAGAGCAGTTCTTC. It specifies CASSYSASGSIEQFF.

This chain uses TRBV9 with TRBJ2-1; perhaps TRBD2 as D (5 bases). The ends were cut back, 0 bases at V and 4 bases at J, with 20 bases in the middle. Germline V gene sequence: CDR1 SGDLS, CDR2 YYNGEE. This CDR3 comprises 18 residues. This chain's CDR3 is CASSVVPLARDHYNEQFF. In DNA, the CDR3 is TGTGCCAGCAGCGTAGTTCCGCTGGCGAGGGATCATTACAATGAGCAGTTCTTC.

The chain joins TRBV18 to TRBJ1-5; perhaps TRBD1 as D (6 bases). The V gene's germline CDR1 is KGHSH and CDR2 LQKENI. The CDR3 spans 13 residues. Deletions cut 6 bases from V and 6 bases from J, with 12 bases between. The CDR3 DNA reads TGTGCCAGCTCTATACAGGGTATTCAGCCCCAGCATTTT. This encodes CASSIQGIQPQHF.

The chain is built from TRBV10-1 and TRBJ1-1; D is possibly TRBD1 (5 bases). The CDR3 contains 17 residues. V was cut by 3 bases and J by 1 base, with 18 bases left in between. Germline lookup yields CDR1 WNHNN and CDR2 SYGVQD (reference sequence). CDR3 sequence: CASSEKAGIVENTEAFF. In DNA form, the CDR3 reads TGCGCCAGCAGTGAAAAGGCAGGGATTGTCGAGAACACTGAAGCTTTCTTT.

The V call is TRBV9, the J call TRBJ2-3; 8 bases are shared with TRBD2. This CDR3 spans 16 amino acids. Unmatched junction bases numbered 10, after V lost 2 bases and J lost 5 bases. Germline V gene data show CDR1 as SGDLS and CDR2 as YYNGEE. In DNA form, the CDR3 reads TGTGCCAGCAGCGTCCTCGGGGGGGGAGGTATAGATACGCAGTATTTT. This translates into CASSVLGGGGIDTQYF.

The chain joins TRBV28 to TRBJ1-1; TRBD1 aligns across 8 bases. There are 16 residues in the CDR3. In germline, CDR1 is MDHEN, CDR2 SYDVKM. The ends lost 5 bases at V and 3 bases at J; junction bases unmatched: 11. As DNA, the CDR3 is TGTGCCAGCAGTACCAGACAGGGGTTTGGGTACACTGAAGCTTTCTTT. Its protein product is CASSTRQGFGYTEAFF.

Details on this clone: The sample holds other DNA sequences that translate to the same CDR3. This sequence joins TRBV15 and TRBJ2-7; D perhaps matches TRBD1 (7 bases). The germline gives CDR1 LNHNV, CDR2 YYDKDF (reference sequence). This CDR3 comprises 14 residues. Trimming left V 2 bases short and J 0 bases short, with 8 bases between. CDR3 region: CATSRQGGSYEQYF. In DNA form, the CDR3 reads TGTGCCACCAGCAGACAGGGGGGCTCCTACGAGCAGTACTTC.